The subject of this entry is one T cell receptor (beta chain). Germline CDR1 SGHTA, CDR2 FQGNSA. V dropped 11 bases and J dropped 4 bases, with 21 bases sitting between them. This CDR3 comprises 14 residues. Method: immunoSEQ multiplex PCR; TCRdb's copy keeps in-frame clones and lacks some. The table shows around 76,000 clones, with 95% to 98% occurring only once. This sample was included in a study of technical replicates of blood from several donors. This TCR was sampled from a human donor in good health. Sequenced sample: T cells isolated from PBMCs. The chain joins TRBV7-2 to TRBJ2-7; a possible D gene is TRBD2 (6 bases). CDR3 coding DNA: TGTGCCTGCGCCGATTGGGGGGAGGCGTACGAGCAGTACTTC. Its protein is CACADWGEAYEQYF.